This T cell receptor (beta chain) was captured in a study of blood T cell repertoires in COVID-19. About the study: Sites in the United States, Italy and Spain provided acute and convalescent COVID-19 samples. T cells, B-cell-depleted T cells, or PBMCs supplied cDNA or gDNA.

Libraries were prepared by immunoSEQ multiplex PCR; TCRdb keeps only in-frame clonotypes and omits some of them. The sample lists fewer than 60,000 clones, 80% to 85% occurring once. V shed 6 bases and J shed 3 bases, with 11 bases lying between them. The CDR3 has 13 residues. The germline V gene has CDR1 MNHEY and CDR2 SVGAGI. Followed over time, Seattle patients had been enrolled while infection was active. The rearrangement links TRBV6-5 to TRBJ1-1; D gene unclear. The sequencing sample was made of peripheral blood. This TCR was sampled from a man between 25 and 39 years old with COVID-19, enrolled during active disease. CDR3: CASSPDTHTEAFF. For the CDR3, the DNA is TGTGCCAGCAGCCCCGACACCCACACTGAAGCTTTCTTT.